This record covers a single T cell receptor beta chain. Its antigen is not known. CDR3 size: 14 residues. Per germline, CDR1 MDHEN and CDR2 SYDVKM. Deletions cut 2 bases from V and 2 bases from J, with 9 bases between. This sample stems from a study of a mutant IDH1 vaccine in newly diagnosed glioma. Study summary: Eight vaccine injections were given to patients in weeks 1, 3, 5, 7, 11, 15, 19 and 23. Points from the study as a whole: A vaccine-induced immune response developed in 93.3% of the patients.

Time point: week 11, during vaccination. Each dose of the vaccine consisted of 300 ug of mutant IDH1 20-mer peptide, with topical imiquimod. In every donor, the tumor was a new WHO grade 3 or 4 IDH1-mutant, ATRX-lost astrocytoma. The method was immunoSEQ multiplex PCR; TCRdb's version includes in-frame clones alone and lacks a portion of them. The data contain about 60,000 clones, about 80% of them singletons. Sequencing used PBMCs, obtained from a glioma patient whose treatment included an IDH1 peptide vaccine. This TCR was recovered from a man younger than 45 with glioma. The chain couples TRBV28 to TRBJ1-2; no clear D. The CDR3 region is CASSLNLANYGYTF. As DNA, the CDR3 is TGTGCCAGCAGTTTAAATTTGGCGAACTATGGCTACACCTTC.